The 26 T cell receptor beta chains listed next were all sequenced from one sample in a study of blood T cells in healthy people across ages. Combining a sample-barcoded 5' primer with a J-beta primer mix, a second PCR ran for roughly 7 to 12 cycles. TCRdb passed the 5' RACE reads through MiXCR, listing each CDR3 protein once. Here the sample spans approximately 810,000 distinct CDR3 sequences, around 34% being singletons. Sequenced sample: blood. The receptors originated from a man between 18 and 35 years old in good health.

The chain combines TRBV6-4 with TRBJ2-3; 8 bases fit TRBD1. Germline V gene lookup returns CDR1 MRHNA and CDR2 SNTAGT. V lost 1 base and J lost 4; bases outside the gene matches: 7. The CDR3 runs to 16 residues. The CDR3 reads CASSDFSGQGSDTQYF. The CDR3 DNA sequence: TGTGCCAGCAGTGACTTCTCAGGACAGGGTTCAGATACGCAGTATTTT.

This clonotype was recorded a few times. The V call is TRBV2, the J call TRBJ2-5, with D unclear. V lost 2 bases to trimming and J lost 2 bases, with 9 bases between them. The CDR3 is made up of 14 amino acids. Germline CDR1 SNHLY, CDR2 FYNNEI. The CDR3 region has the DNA TGTGCCAGCAGTGAATCCCCCCAACAAGAGACCCAGTACTTC. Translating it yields CASSESPQQETQYF.

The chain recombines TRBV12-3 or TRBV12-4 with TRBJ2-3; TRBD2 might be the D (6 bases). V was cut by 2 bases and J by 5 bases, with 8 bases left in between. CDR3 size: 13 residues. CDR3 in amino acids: CASSLIGGDTQYF. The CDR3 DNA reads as TGTGCCAGCAGTTTAATCGGGGGAGATACGCAGTATTTT.

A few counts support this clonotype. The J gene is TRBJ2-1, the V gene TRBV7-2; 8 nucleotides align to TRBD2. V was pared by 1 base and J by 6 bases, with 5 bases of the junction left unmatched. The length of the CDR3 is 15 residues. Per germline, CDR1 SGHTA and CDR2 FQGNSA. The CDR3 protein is CASSLGNLAGNEQFF. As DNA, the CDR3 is TGTGCCAGCAGCTTAGGGAACCTAGCGGGCAATGAGCAGTTCTTC.

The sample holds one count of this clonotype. CDR3 sequence: CASSQLSGGHTEAFF. The CDR3 region has the DNA TGTGCCAGCAGCCAGCTCTCGGGGGGGCACACTGAAGCTTTCTTT. This chain uses TRBV3-1 with TRBJ1-1, with D possibly matching TRBD1 (6 bases). The CDR3 has 15 amino acids. Trimming took off 3 bases at V and 3 bases at J, with 14 bases between the two ends. CDR1 is LGHDT and CDR2 is YNNKEL in the germline V gene (reference sequence).

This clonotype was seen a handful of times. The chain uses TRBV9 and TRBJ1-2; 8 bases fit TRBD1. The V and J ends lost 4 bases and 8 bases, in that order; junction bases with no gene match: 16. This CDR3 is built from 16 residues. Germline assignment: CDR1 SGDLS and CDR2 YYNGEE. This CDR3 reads CASSTQTGASSGGYTF. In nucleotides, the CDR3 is TGTGCCAGCAGCACCCAGACAGGGGCCTCGTCTGGGGGCTACACCTTC.

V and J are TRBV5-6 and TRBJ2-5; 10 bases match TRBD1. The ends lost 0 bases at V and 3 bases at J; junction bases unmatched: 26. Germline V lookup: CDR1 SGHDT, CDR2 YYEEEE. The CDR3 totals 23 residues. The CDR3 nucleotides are TGTGCCAGCAGCTTGGAGCTGAAATTGGGGGACAGGGGTTTCCCATTACCCAAAGAGACCCAGTACTTC. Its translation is CASSLELKLGDRGFPLPKETQYF.

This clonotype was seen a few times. The CDR3 spells CSARERGSDYTEAFF. DNA of the CDR3: TGCAGTGCTAGAGAACGGGGTAGTGATTACACTGAAGCTTTCTTT. The chain recombines TRBV20-1 with TRBJ1-1; D unclear. The CDR3 length is 15 residues. Trimming shortened V by 0 bases and J by 3 bases, and 14 bases separated the two germline ends. The germline CDR1 and CDR2 sequences are DFQATT and SNEGSKA (reference sequence).

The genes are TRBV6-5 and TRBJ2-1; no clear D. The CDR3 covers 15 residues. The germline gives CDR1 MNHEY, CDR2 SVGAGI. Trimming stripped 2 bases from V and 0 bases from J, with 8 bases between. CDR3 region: CASSYEQSSYNEQFF. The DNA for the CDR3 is TGTGCCAGCAGTTACGAACAAAGCTCCTACAATGAGCAGTTCTTC.

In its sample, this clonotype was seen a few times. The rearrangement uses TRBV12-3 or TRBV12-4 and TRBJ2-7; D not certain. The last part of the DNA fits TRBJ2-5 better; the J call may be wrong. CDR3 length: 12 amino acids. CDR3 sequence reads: CASSFLRETQYF. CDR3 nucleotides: TGTGCCAGCAGTTTCTTGAGGGAGACCCAGTACTTC.

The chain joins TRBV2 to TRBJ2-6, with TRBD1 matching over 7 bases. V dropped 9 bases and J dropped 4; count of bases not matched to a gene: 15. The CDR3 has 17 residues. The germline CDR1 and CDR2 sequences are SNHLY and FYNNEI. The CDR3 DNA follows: TGTGCCAGGGGAAAACGACAGGGTGAAGCAGGGGCCAACGTCCTGACTTTC. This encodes CARGKRQGEAGANVLTF.

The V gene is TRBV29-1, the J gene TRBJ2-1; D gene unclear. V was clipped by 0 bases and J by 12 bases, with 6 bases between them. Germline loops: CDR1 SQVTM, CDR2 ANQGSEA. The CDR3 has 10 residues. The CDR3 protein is CSVEDGVQFF. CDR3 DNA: TGCAGCGTTGAAGATGGGGTGCAGTTCTTC.

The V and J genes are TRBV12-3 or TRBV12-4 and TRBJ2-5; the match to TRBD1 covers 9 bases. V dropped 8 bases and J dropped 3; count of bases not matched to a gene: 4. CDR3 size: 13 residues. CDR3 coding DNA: TGTGCCAGCGGCCGGACAGGGGAAGAGACCCAGTACTTC. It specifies CASGRTGEETQYF.

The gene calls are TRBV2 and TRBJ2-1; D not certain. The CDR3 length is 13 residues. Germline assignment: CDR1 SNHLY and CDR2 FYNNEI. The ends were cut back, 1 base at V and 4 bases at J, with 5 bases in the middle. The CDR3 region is CASSEVTYNEQFF. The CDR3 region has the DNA TGTGCCAGCAGTGAAGTAACGTACAATGAGCAGTTCTTC. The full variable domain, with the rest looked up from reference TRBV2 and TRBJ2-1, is EPEVTQTPSHQVTQMGQEVILRCVPISNHLYFYWYRQILGQKVEFLVSFYNNEISEKSEIFDDQFSVERPDGSNFTLKIRSTKLEDSAMYFCASSEVTYNEQFFGPGTRLTVL.

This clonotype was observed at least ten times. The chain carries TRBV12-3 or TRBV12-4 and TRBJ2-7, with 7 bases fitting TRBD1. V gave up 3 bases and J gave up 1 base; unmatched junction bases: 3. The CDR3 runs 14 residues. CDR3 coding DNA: TGTGCCAGCAGTTTGGGACAGTCTTCCTACGAGCAGTACTTC. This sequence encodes CASSLGQSSYEQYF.

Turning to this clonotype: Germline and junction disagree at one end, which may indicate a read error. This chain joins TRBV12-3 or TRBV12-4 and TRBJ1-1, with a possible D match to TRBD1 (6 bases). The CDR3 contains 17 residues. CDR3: CASSLALNWGAGTEAFF. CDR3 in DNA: TGTGCCAGCAGTCTAGCGCTAAATTGGGGGGCTGGCACTGAAGCTTTCTTT.

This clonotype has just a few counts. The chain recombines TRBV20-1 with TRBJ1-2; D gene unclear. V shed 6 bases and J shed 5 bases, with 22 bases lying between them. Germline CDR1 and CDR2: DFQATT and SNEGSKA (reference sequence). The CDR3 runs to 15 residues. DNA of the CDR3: TGCAGTGCCAAAAATCCTACCTCCGGGGATTATGGCTACACCTTC. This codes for CSAKNPTSGDYGYTF.

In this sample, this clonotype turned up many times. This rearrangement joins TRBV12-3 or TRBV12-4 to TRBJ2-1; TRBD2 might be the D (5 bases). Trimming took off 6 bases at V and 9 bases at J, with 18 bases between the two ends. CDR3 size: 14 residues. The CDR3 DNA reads TGTGCCAGCAGCCTCTCAACGGAAGGAGGTGAGCAGTTCTTC. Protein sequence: CASSLSTEGGEQFF.

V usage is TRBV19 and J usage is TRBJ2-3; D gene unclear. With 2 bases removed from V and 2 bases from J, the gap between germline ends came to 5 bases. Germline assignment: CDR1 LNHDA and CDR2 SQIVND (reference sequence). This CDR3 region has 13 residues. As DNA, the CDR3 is TGTGCCAGTAGTATACGGCCCACAGATACGCAGTATTTT. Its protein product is CASSIRPTDTQYF.

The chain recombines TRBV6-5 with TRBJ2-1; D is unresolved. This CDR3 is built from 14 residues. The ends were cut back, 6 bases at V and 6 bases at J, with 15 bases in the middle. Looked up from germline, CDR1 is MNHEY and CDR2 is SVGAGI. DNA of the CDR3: TGTGCCAGCAGGGCTCGGGCCGGAGCCAATGAGCAGTTCTTC. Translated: CASRARAGANEQFF.

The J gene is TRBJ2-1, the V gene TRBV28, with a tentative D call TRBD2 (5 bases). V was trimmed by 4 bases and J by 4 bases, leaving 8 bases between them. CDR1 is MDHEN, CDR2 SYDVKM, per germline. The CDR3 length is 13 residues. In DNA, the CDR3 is TGTGCCAGCAGTTCCGGGAATTACAATGAGCAGTTCTTC. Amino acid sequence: CASSSGNYNEQFF.

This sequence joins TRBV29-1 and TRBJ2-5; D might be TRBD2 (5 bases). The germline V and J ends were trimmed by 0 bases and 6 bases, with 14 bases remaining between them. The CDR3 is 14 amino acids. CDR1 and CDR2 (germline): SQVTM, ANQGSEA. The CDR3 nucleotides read TGCAGCGTTGAAGATCGCACCCGGGGAAAGACCCAGTACTTC. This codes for CSVEDRTRGKTQYF.

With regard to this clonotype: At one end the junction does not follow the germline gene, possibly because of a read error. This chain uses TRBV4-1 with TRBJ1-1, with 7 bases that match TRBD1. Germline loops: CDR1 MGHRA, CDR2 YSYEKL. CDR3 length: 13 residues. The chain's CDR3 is CASRQGQYTEAFF. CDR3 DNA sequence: TGCGCCAGCCGCCAGGGACAGTACACTGAAGCTTTCTTT.

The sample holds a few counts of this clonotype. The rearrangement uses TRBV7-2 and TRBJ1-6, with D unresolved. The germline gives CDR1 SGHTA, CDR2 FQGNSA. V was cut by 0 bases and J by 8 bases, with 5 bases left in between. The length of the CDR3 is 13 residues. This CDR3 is CASSLAGDSPLHF. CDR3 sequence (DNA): TGTGCCAGCAGCTTAGCGGGAGATTCACCCCTCCACTTT.

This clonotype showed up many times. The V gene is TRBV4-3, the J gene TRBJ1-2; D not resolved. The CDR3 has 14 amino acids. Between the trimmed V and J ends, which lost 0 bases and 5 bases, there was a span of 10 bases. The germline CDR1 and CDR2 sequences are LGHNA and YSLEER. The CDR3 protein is CASSQDWGSYGYTF. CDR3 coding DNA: TGCGCCAGCAGCCAAGATTGGGGATCGTATGGCTACACCTTC.

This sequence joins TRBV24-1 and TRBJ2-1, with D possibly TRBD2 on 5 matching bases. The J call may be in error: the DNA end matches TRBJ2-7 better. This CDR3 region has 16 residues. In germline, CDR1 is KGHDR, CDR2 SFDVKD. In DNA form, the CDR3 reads TGTGCCACCAGTGCGCGAATTGGGAGCTCCTACAATGAGCAGTACTTC. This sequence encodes CATSARIGSSYNEQYF.